Given below is one T cell receptor (beta chain) in context. The data derive from a study of breast tumors, draining lymph nodes, adjacent tissues. Breast cancer patients provided tissue from their axillary draining lymph nodes. TCRdb fed the multiplex PCR reads into MiXCR, producing one record per CDR3 protein. The sample comprises about 230,000 distinct CDR3 sequences, roughly 32% of which are singletons, and more than 1.3% rests with the top ten. The sequencing sample was made of axillary lymph node tissue. This TCR was sampled from a female donor with breast cancer. Some clones in this sample may be carry-over from other donors' samples.

As DNA, the CDR3 is TGTGCCAGCAGCGCCGGGACTACCTTCAATGAGCAGTTCTTC. Protein product: CASSAGTTFNEQFF. The chain combines TRBV9 with TRBJ2-1, with 7 nucleotides matching TRBD2. The V and J ends lost 3 bases and 6 bases, in that order; junction bases with no gene match: 6. CDR1 SGDLS and CDR2 YYNGEE come from the germline V gene. This CDR3 spans 14 amino acids. Filled out from reference TRBV9 and TRBJ2-1, the complete variable domain reads DSGVTQTPKHLITATGQRVTLRCSPRSGDLSVYWYQQSLDQGLQFLIQYYNGEERAKGNILERFSAQQFPDLHSELNLSSLELGDSALYFCASSAGTTFNEQFFGPGTRLTVL.